Below are 17 T cell receptor beta chains sequenced from a single sample in a study of blood T cell repertoires in COVID-19. Clones were sequenced by immunoSEQ multiplex PCR, and TCRdb holds only the in-frame ones, with some missing. The sample consists of 150,000 or so clones, 84% of them appearing once. The sequencing input was peripheral blood. Receptor source: a human donor in a cohort sampled during active COVID-19.

This clone was picked up one time. The rearrangement uses TRBV9 and TRBJ2-5; weak D call: TRBD1 (5 bases). CDR1 and CDR2 from the germline V gene are SGDLS and YYNGEE. Between the trimmed V and J ends, which lost 0 bases and 5 bases, there was a span of 11 bases. The CDR3 consists of 14 residues. The CDR3 here is CASSVAQGRETQYF. The CDR3 coding sequence is TGTGCCAGCAGCGTAGCTCAGGGCCGGGAGACCCAGTACTTC.

The chain uses TRBV24-1 and TRBJ1-1; D gene ambiguous. Germline lookup yields CDR1 KGHDR and CDR2 SFDVKD. The V and J ends lost 3 bases and 6 bases respectively, with 10 bases between them. The CDR3 length is 13 residues. The CDR3 loop is CATSDRGAPEAFF. Written as DNA, the CDR3 is TGTGCCACCAGTGATCGAGGAGCCCCTGAAGCTTTCTTT.

The count of this clone is one. The J gene is TRBJ2-7, the V gene TRBV6-5, with a tentative D call TRBD1 (5 bases). The V and J ends lost 6 bases and 2 bases respectively, with 14 bases between them. The CDR3 spans 14 residues. The germline CDR1 and CDR2 sequences are MNHEY and SVGAGI. CDR3 sequence: CASRLITGAYEQYF. CDR3 bases: TGTGCCAGCAGACTAATCACAGGAGCCTACGAGCAGTACTTC.

The chain employs TRBV5-1 and TRBJ2-3; TRBD1 agrees at 7 bases. With 0 bases clipped from V and 15 bases from J, the junction kept 10 bases outside the gene matches. The CDR3 covers 13 residues. CDR1 SGHRS and CDR2 YFSETQ come from the germline V gene. The CDR3 loop reads CASSLGQGGNGYF. The DNA of the CDR3 is TGCGCCAGCAGCTTGGGACAGGGCGGTAACGGTTATTTT.

This clone was found once. CDR3 protein: CASSESRGNQPQHF. In nucleotides, the CDR3 is TGTGCCAGCAGTGAATCCAGGGGCAATCAGCCCCAGCATTTT. The gene calls are TRBV25-1 and TRBJ1-5, with a tentative D call TRBD1 (5 bases). Germline V gene data show CDR1 as MGHDK and CDR2 as SYGVNS. V was cut by 1 base and J by 2 bases, with 6 bases left in between. The CDR3 has 14 amino acids. The full variable domain, with the rest looked up from reference TRBV25-1 and TRBJ1-5, is EADIYQTPRYLVIGTGKKITLECSQTMGHDKMYWYQQDPGMELHLIHYSYGVNSTEKGDLSSESTVSRIRTEHFPLTLESARPSHTSQYLCASSESRGNQPQHFGDGTRLSIL.

The J gene is TRBJ1-5, the V gene TRBV7-9; no clear D. V lost 5 bases and J lost 11, with 16 bases in between. Germline CDR1 SEHNR, CDR2 FQNEAQ (reference sequence). The CDR3 runs to 13 residues. The CDR3 DNA reads TGTGCCAGCAGCCGAGGGCCAGCCGGGGCCCAGCATTTT. This codes for CASSRGPAGAQHF.

This chain uses TRBV18 with TRBJ2-3, with no clear D. This CDR3 contains 14 residues. Germline V CDR1 and CDR2: KGHSH, LQKENI. V lost 1 base to trimming and J lost 1 base, with 6 bases between them. The CDR3 coding sequence is TGTGCCAGCTCACCACAGACACGCACAGATACGCAGTATTTT. Translation: CASSPQTRTDTQYF.

This clone was recorded only once. The V and J genes are TRBV18 and TRBJ2-2, with TRBD1 matching 12 bases. Germline CDR1 KGHSH, CDR2 LQKENI. The J segment lost 6 bases and the V segment lost 9 bases, leaving 8 bases of the junction unmatched. The CDR3 covers 15 residues. CDR3 region: CASSARDRGPGELFF. The CDR3 region has the DNA TGTGCCAGTTCGGCCCGGGACAGGGGGCCCGGGGAGCTGTTTTTT.

The DNA of the CDR3 is TGTGCCAGCAGTGACCGAGGGACAACCTACGAGCAGTACGTC. Its translation is CASSDRGTTYEQYV. This chain connects TRBV6-1 to TRBJ2-7; D might be TRBD1 (6 bases). V lost 3 bases and J lost 2, with 11 bases in between. This CDR3 has 14 amino acids. CDR1 is MNHNS and CDR2 is SASEGT in the germline V gene.

This clone was detected only a few times. The chain combines TRBV3-1 (or the pseudogene TRBV3-2) with TRBJ1-6, with TRBD1 identical over 8 bases. J was trimmed by 4 bases and V by 3 bases; bases with no gene match: 5. The CDR3 totals 16 residues. Per germline, CDR1 LGHDT and CDR2 YNNKEL (reference sequence). CDR3: CASSQDRERYNSPLHF. The CDR3 DNA is TGTGCCAGCAGCCAGGACAGGGAAAGGTATAATTCACCCCTCCACTTT.

The chain joins TRBV5-1 to TRBJ1-1, with 9 positions matching TRBD1. V gave up 6 bases and J gave up 1 base; unmatched junction bases: 1. This CDR3 is 13 amino acids long. Germline assignment: CDR1 SGHRS and CDR2 YFSETQ. The CDR3 region is CASMGQGNTEAFF. CDR3 DNA sequence: TGCGCCAGCATGGGACAGGGGAACACTGAAGCTTTCTTT.

The chain links TRBV28 to TRBJ1-2; TRBD1 matches at 10 bases. Germline V gene data show CDR1 as MDHEN and CDR2 as SYDVKM. This CDR3 spans 17 amino acids. V trimming: 2 bases; J trimming: 0 bases; junction bases outside the gene matches: 6. The CDR3 nucleotides are TGTGCCAGCAGTTTAGGGGGACAGGGGTTAGCTAACTATGGCTACACCTTC. This translates into CASSLGGQGLANYGYTF.

This sequence joins TRBV9 and TRBJ2-1; 13 bases are a match to TRBD2. The CDR3 is made up of 12 amino acids. Germline V gives CDR1 SGDLS, CDR2 YYNGEE. With 4 bases clipped from V and 14 bases from J, the junction kept 3 bases outside the gene matches. The CDR3 is CASSTTSGREFF. The DNA for the CDR3 is TGTGCCAGCAGCACAACTAGCGGGAGGGAGTTCTTC.

V is TRBV4-3 and J is TRBJ1-1; D possibly corresponds to TRBD1 (6 bases). Germline-derived CDR1 and CDR2 are LGHNA and YSLEER. Trimming took off 3 bases at V and 5 bases at J, with 13 bases between the two ends. This CDR3 has 14 amino acids. CDR3: CASSQSNRVTEAFF. The DNA of the CDR3 is TGCGCCAGCAGCCAGAGTAACAGGGTTACTGAAGCTTTCTTT.

J is TRBJ1-1 and V is TRBV29-1; D unresolved. Germline V gene lookup returns CDR1 SQVTM and CDR2 ANQGSEA. This CDR3 is built from 14 residues. Trimming shortened V by 6 bases and J by 4 bases, and 18 bases separated the two germline ends. CDR3 sequence: CSVPRSLGSTEAFF. For the CDR3, the DNA is TGCAGCGTGCCTCGATCCCTTGGTAGCACTGAAGCTTTCTTT.

The CDR3 loop reads CASSYRGGQPQHF. CDR3 DNA: TGTGCCAGCAGCTACAGGGGGGGTCAGCCCCAGCATTTT. The rearrangement uses TRBV7-2 and TRBJ1-5; 8 bases line up with TRBD1. This CDR3 has 13 residues. Germline V gives CDR1 SGHTA, CDR2 FQGNSA. Trimming took 4 bases from V and 6 from J; bases not matched to a gene: 2.

The sample holds a few counts of this clone. The rearrangement links TRBV6-2 or TRBV6-3 to TRBJ1-1; 12 bases map to TRBD1. This CDR3 comprises 16 residues. The V gene end was trimmed by 4 bases and the J gene end by 6 bases; junction bases not matched to a gene: 9. Germline CDR1 and CDR2: MNHEY and SVGEGT. The CDR3 protein is CASSSGTGGGFAEAFF. CDR3 sequence (DNA): TGTGCCAGCAGTTCCGGGACAGGGGGCGGATTTGCTGAAGCTTTCTTT.